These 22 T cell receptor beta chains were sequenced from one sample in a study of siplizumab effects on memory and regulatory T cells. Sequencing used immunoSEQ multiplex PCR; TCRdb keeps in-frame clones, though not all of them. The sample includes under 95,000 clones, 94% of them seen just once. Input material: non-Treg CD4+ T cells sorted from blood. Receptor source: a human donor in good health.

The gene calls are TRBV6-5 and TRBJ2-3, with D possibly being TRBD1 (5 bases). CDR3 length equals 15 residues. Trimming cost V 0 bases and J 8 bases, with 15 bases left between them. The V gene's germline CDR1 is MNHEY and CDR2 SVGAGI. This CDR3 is CASSYSARVQGTQYF. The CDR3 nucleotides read TGTGCCAGCAGTTACTCGGCCCGGGTGCAGGGTACGCAGTATTTT.

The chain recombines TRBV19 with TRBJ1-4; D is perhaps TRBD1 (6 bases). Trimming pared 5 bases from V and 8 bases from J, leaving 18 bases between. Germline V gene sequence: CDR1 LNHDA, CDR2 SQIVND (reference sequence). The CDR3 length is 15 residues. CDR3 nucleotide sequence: TGTGCCAGTAGTGCCTACAGGGAGTTGGAGGAAAAACTGTTTTTT. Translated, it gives CASSAYRELEEKLFF.

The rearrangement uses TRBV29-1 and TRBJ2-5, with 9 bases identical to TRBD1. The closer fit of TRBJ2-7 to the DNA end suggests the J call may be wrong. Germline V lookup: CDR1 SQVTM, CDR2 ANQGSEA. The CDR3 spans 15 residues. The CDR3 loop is CSVMDRDREGYEQYF. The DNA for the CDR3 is TGCAGCGTGATGGACCGGGACAGGGAGGGCTACGAGCAGTACTTC.

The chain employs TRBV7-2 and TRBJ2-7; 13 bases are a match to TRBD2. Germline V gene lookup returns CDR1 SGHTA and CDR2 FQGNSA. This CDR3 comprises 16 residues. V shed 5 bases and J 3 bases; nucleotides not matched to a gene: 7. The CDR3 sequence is CASSQGLAGALYEQYF. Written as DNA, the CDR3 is TGTGCCAGCAGCCAAGGACTAGCGGGAGCTCTCTACGAGCAGTACTTC.

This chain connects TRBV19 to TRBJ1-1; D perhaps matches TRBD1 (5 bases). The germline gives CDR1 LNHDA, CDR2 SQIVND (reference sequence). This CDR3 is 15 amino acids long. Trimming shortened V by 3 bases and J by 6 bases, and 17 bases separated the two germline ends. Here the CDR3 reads CASSIEQASSSEAFF. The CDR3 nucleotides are TGTGCCAGTAGTATTGAACAGGCGAGTTCCTCTGAAGCTTTCTTT. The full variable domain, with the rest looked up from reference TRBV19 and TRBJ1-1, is DGGITQSPKYLFRKEGQNVTLSCEQNLNHDAMYWYRQDPGQGLRLIYYSQIVNDFQKGDIAEGYSVSREKKESFPLTVTSAQKNPTAFYLCASSIEQASSSEAFFGQGTRLTVV.

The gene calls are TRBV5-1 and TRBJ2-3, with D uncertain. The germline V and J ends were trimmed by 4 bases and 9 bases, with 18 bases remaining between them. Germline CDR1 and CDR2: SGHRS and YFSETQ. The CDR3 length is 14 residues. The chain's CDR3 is CASSEDPSAQTQYF. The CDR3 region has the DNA TGCGCCAGCAGCGAAGACCCTTCCGCCCAAACGCAGTATTTT. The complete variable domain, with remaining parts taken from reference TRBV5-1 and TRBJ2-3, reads KAGVTQTPRYLIKTRGQQVTLSCSPISGHRSVSWYQQTPGQGLQFLFEYFSETQRNKGNFPGRFSGRQFSNSRSEMNVSTLELGDSALYLCASSEDPSAQTQYFGPGTRLTVL.

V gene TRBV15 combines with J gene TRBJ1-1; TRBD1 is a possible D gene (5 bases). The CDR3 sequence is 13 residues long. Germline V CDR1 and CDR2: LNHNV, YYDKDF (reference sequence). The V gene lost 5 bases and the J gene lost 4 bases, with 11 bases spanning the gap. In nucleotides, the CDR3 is TGTGCCACCAGCCTCTACAGGCTCACTGAAGCTTTCTTT. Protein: CATSLYRLTEAFF.

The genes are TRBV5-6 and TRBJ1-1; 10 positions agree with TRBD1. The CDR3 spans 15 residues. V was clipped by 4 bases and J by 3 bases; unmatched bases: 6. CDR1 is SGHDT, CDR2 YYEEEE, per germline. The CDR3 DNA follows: TGTGCCAGCAGCCGGGACAGGGGCCAAGACACTGAAGCTTTCTTT. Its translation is CASSRDRGQDTEAFF.

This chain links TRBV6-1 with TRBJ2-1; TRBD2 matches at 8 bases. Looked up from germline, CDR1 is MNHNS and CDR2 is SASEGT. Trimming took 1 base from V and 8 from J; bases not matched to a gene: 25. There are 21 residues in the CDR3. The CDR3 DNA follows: TGTGCCAGCAGTGAAGGAGAACGGACCCCTAGCGGGTGGAATCTGGTCGATGAGCAGTTCTTC. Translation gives CASSEGERTPSGWNLVDEQFF.

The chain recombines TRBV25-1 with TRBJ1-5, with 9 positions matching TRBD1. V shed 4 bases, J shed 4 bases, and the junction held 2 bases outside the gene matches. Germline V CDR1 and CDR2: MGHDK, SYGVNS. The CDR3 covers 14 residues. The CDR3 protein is CASSADRGNQPQHF. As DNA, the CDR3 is TGTGCCAGCAGTGCGGACAGGGGAAATCAGCCCCAGCATTTT.

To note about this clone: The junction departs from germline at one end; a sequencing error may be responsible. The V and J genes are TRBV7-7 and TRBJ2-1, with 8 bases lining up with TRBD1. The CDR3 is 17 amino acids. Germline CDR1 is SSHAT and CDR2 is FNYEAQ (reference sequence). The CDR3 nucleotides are TGTGCTAGCAGCCACCAGGGACAGGCCAAAAAAGGGAATGAGCAGTTCTTC. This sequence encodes CASSHQGQAKKGNEQFF.

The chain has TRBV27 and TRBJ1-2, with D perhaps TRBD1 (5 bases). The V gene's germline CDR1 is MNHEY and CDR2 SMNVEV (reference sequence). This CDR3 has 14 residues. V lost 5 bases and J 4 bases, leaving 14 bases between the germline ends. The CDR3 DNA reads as TGTGCCAGCAGTCCCCCCCGGGGCAGCTATGGCTACACCTTC. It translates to CASSPPRGSYGYTF.

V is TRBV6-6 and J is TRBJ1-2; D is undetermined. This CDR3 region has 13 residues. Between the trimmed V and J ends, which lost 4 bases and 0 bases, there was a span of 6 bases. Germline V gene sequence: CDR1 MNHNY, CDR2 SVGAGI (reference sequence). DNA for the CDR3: TGTGCCAGCAGTTTTGCGGCTAACTATGGCTACACCTTC. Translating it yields CASSFAANYGYTF.

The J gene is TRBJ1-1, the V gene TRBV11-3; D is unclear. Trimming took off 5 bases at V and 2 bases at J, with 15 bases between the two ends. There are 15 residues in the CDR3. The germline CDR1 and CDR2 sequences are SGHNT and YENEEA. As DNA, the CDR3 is TGTGCCAGCAGCCTATACCCCGCGTCTAACACTGAAGCTTTCTTT. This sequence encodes CASSLYPASNTEAFF. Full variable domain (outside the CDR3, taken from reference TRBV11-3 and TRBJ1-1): EAGVVQSPRYKIIEKKQPVAFWCNPISGHNTLYWYLQNLGQGPELLIRYENEEAVDDSQLPKDRFSAERLKGVDSTLKIQPAELGDSAVYLCASSLYPASNTEAFFGQGTRLTVV.

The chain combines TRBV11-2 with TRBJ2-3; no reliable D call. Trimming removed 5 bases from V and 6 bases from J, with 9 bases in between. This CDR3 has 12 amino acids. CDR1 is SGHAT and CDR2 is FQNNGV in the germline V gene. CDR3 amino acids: CASSQAVDTQYF. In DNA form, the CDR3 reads TGTGCCAGCAGCCAGGCGGTGGATACGCAGTATTTT.

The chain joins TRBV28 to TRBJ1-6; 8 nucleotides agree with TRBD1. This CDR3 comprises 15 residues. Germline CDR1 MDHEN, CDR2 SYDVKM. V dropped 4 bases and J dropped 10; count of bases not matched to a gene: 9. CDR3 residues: CASSSWTGSGSPLHF. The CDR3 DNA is TGTGCCAGCAGTTCCTGGACAGGGTCGGGATCACCCCTCCACTTT.

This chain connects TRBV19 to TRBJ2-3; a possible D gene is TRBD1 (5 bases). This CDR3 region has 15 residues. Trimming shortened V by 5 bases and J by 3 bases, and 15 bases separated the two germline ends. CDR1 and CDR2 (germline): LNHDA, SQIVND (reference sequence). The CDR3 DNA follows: TGTGCCAGTAGTGGTCAGGGCGGCAATACAGATACGCAGTATTTT. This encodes CASSGQGGNTDTQYF.

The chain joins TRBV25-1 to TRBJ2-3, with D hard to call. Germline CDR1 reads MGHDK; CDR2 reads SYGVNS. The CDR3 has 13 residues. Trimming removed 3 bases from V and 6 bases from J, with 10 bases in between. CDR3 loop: CASSDSAFDTQYF. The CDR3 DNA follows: TGTGCCAGCAGTGATTCGGCCTTTGATACGCAGTATTTT.

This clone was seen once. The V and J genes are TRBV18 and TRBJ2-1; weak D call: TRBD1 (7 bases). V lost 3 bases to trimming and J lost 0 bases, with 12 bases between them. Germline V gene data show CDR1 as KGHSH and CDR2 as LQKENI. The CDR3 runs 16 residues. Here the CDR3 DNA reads TGTGCCAGCTCACCCGGGGGACAGCGCTCCTACAATGAGCAGTTCTTC. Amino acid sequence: CASSPGGQRSYNEQFF. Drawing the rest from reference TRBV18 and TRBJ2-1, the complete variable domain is NAGVMQNPRHLVRRRGQEARLRCSPMKGHSHVYWYRQLPEEGLKFMVYLQKENIIDESGMPKERFSAEFPKEGPSILRIQQVVRGDSAAYFCASSPGGQRSYNEQFFGPGTRLTVL.

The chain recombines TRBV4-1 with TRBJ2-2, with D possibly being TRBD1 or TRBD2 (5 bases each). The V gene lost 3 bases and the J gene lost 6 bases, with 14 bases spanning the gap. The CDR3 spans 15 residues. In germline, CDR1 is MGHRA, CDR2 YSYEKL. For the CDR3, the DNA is TGCGCCAGCAGCCATCGGGACCCCCATCCCGGGGAGCTGTTTTTT. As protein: CASSHRDPHPGELFF.

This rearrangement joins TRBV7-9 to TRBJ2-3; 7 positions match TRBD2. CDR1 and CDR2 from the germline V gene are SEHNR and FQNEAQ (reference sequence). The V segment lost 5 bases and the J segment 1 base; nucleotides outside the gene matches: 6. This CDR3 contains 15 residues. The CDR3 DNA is TGTGCCAGCAGCCTTCCGGCGGGGGGCACAGATACGCAGTATTTT. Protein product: CASSLPAGGTDTQYF.

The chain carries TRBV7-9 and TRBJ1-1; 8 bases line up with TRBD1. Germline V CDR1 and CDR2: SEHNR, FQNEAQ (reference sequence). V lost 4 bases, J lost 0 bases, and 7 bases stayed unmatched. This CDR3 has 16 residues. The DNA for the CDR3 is TGTGCCAGCAGCTCAATGGACAGGGCGATGAACACTGAAGCTTTCTTT. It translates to CASSSMDRAMNTEAFF.